This entry describes one TCR beta chain. What it binds is not known. The data are from a study of cytomegalovirus exposure and HLA in healthy donors. General study results and limits: Most of the CMV-associated TCR beta chains (in a later analysis) appeared to be HLA-restricted. Certain sequence variants were highly shared and formed a cluster, and this cluster was likely a sequencing artifact. Later analysis identified about 18,000 TCR beta sequences associated with HLA alleles, using a false discovery rate threshold of 0.05. Apart from CMV serostatus, no immune exposure information was available.

Both 60 Vbeta primers and 13 Jbeta primers went into the PCR. Repertoires were generated with immunoSEQ multiplex PCR, while TCRdb's copy carries only in-frame clones and drops some. The sample carries 220,000 or so clones, more than 65% recorded once. The V gene end was trimmed by 5 bases and the J gene end by 0 bases; junction bases not matched to a gene: 1. The CDR3 spans 16 residues. CDR1 MGHRA and CDR2 YSYEKL come from the germline V gene. V is TRBV4-1 and J is TRBJ2-2; TRBD2 matches at 12 bases. Material for sequencing was PBMCs. This TCR derives from a man aged 50 or older in good health and CMV-seronegative. The chain's CDR3 is CASSGLAGTNTGELFF. In nucleotides, the CDR3 is TGCGCCAGCAGCGGACTAGCGGGAACGAACACCGGGGAGCTGTTTTTT.